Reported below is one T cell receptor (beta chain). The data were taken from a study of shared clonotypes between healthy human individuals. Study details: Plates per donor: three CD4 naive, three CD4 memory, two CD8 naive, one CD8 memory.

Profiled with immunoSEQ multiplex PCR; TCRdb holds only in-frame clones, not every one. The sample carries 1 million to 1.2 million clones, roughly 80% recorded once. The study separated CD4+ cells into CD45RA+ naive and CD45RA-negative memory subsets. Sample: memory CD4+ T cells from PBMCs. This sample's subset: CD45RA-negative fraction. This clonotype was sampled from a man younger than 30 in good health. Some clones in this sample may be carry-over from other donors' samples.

The CDR3 region has the DNA TGTGCCAGCACCCCGGGGTATGGGAGGTCCTACGAGCAGTACTTC. Protein sequence: CASTPGYGRSYEQYF. V gene TRBV25-1 combines with J gene TRBJ2-7, with D maybe TRBD2 (6 bases). V lost 7 bases, J lost 1 base, and 17 bases lay in between. CDR3 length equals 15 residues. Germline V CDR1 and CDR2: MGHDK, SYGVNS.